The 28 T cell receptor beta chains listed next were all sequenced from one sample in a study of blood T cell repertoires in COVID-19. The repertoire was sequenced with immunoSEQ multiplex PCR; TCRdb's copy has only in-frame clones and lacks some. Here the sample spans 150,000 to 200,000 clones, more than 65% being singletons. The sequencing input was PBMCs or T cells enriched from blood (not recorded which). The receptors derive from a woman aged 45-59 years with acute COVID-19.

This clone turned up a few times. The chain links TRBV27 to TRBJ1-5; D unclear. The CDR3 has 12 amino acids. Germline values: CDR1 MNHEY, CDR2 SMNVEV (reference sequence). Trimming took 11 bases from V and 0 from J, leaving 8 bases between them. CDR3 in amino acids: CAAGPSNQPQHF. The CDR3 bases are TGTGCCGCGGGTCCTAGCAATCAGCCCCAGCATTTT.

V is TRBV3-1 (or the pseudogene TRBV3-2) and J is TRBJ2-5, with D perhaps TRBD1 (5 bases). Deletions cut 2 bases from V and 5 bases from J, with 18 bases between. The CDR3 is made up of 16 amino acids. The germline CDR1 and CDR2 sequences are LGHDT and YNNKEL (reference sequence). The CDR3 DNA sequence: TGTGCCAGCAGCCAACCCGCAGGGCACCACCGGGAGACCCAGTACTTC. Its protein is CASSQPAGHHRETQYF.

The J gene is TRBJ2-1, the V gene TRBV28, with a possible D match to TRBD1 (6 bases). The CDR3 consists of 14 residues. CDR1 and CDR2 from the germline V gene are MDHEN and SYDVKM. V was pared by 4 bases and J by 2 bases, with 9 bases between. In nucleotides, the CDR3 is TGTGCCAGCAGTTCAGGGGTCCCCTACAATGAGCAGTTCTTC. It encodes CASSSGVPYNEQFF.

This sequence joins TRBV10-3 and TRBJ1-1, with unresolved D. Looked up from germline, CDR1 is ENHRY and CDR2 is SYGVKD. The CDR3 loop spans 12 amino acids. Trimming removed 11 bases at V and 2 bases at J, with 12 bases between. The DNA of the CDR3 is TGTGCCCCCTCGTCTAATAACACTGAAGCTTTCTTT. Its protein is CAPSSNNTEAFF.

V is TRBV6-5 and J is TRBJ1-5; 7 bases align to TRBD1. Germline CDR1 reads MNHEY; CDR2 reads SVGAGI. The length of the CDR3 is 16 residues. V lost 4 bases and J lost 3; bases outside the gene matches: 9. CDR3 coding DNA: TGTGCCAGCAGTTCTAGGGACAGAGGACCCAATCAGCCCCAGCATTTT. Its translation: CASSSRDRGPNQPQHF.

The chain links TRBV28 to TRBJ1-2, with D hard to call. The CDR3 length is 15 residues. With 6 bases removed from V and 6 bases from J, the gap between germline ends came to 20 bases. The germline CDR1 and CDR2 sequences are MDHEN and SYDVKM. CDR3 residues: CASSLAREPANGYTF. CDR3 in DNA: TGTGCCAGCAGCCTAGCCCGGGAACCCGCGAATGGCTACACCTTC.

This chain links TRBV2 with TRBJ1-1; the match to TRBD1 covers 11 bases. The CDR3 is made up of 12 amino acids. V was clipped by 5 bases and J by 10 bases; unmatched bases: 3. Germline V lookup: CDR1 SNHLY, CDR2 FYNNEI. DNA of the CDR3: TGTGCCAGCAGTTTGGGACAGGGGGGAGCTTTCTTT. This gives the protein CASSLGQGGAFF.

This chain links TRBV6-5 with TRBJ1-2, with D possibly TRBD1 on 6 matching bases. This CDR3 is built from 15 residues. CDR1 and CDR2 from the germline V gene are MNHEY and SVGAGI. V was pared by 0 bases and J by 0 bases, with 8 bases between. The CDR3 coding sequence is TGTGCCAGCAGTTACTCCGCAGGGGCTAACTATGGCTACACCTTC. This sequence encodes CASSYSAGANYGYTF.

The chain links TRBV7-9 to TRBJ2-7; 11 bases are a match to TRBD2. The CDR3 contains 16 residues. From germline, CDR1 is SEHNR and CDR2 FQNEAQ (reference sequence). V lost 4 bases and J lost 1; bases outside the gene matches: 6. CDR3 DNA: TGTGCCAGCAGCTCCTCGGGACTAGCGGCTTCCTACGAGCAGTACGTC. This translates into CASSSSGLAASYEQYV.

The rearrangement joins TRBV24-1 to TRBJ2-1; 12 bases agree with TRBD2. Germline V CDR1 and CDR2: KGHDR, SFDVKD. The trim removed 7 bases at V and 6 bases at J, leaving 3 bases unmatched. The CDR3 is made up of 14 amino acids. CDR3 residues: CATRGLAGGNEQFF. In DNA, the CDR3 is TGTGCCACCAGGGGACTAGCGGGTGGCAATGAGCAGTTCTTC.

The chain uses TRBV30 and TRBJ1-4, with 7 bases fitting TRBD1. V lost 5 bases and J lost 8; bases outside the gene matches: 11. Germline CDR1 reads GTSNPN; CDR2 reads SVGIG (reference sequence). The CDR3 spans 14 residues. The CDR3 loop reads CAWSKFAGGEKLFF. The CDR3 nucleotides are TGTGCCTGGTCAAAATTCGCAGGGGGAGAAAAACTGTTTTTT.

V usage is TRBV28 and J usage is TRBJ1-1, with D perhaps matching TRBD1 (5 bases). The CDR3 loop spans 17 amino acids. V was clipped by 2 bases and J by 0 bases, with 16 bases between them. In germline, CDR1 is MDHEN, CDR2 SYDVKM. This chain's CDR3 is CASSLTLGRAMNTEAFF. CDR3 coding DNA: TGTGCCAGCAGTTTAACCCTGGGCAGGGCCATGAACACTGAAGCTTTCTTT.

The CDR3 DNA follows: TGTGCCAGCAGCGGGGAGGGGAATCAGCCCCAGCATTTT. Residues: CASSGEGNQPQHF. This rearrangement joins TRBV7-9 to TRBJ1-5, with a weak D call TRBD1 (5 bases). V gave up 5 bases and J gave up 4 bases, with 9 bases separating them. CDR3 size: 13 residues. Germline V gene lookup returns CDR1 SEHNR and CDR2 FQNEAQ (reference sequence).

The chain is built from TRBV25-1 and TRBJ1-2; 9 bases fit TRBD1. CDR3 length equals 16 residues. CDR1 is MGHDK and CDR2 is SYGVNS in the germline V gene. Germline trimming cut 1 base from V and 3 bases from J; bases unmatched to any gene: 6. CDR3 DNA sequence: TGTGCCAGCAGTGAATGGGGACAGGGTAGGGACTATGGCTACACCTTC. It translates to CASSEWGQGRDYGYTF.

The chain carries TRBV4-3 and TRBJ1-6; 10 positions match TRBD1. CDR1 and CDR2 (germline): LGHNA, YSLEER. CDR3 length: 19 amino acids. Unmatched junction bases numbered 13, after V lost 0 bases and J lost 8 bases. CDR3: CASSQDMTGGASWDSPLHF. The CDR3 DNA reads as TGCGCCAGCAGCCAAGATATGACAGGGGGCGCGTCGTGGGATTCACCCCTCCACTTT.

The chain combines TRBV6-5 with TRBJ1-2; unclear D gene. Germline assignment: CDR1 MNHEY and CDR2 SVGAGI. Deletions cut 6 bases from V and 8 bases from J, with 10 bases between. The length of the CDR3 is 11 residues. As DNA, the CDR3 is TGTGCCAGCAGACCACAGATCGGCTACACCTTC. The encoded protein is CASRPQIGYTF.

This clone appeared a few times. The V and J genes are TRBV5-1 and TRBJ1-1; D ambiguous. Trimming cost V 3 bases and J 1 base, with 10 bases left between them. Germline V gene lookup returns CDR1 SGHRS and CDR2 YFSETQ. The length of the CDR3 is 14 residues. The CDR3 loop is CASSYGSGNTEAFF. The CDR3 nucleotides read TGCGCCAGCAGCTATGGGAGCGGGAACACTGAAGCTTTCTTT.

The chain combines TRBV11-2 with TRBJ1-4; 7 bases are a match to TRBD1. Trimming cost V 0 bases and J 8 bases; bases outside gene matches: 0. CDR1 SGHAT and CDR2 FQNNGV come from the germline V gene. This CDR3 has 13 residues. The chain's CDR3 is CASSLEQGEKLFF. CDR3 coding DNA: TGTGCCAGCAGCTTAGAACAGGGGGAAAAACTGTTTTTT.

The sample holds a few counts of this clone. The CDR3 loop is CASSSPYRISSYNSPLHF. The CDR3 coding sequence is TGTGCCAGCAGCTCCCCTTACAGGATTAGCTCCTATAATTCACCCCTCCACTTT. The chain is built from TRBV7-2 and TRBJ1-6; a possible D gene is TRBD1 (5 bases). V lost 4 bases and J lost 0, with 16 bases in between. The germline V gene encodes CDR1 SGHTA and CDR2 FQGNSA. This CDR3 has 18 amino acids. Supplemented by reference TRBV7-2 and TRBJ1-6, the full variable domain reads GAGVSQSPSNKVTEKGKDVELRCDPISGHTALYWYRQSLGQGLEFLIYFQGNSAPDKSGLPSDRFSAERTGGSVSTLTIQRTQQEDSAVYLCASSSPYRISSYNSPLHFGNGTRLTVT.

Here the CDR3 DNA reads TGTGCCAGCAGCTTGCCTCGGGGTAGTAGAGACTATGGCTACACCTTC. This encodes CASSLPRGSRDYGYTF. The chain couples TRBV11-2 to TRBJ1-2; D is ambiguous. Germline V gene lookup returns CDR1 SGHAT and CDR2 FQNNGV. Trimming took 3 bases from V and 3 from J, leaving 17 bases between them. CDR3 length: 16 residues.

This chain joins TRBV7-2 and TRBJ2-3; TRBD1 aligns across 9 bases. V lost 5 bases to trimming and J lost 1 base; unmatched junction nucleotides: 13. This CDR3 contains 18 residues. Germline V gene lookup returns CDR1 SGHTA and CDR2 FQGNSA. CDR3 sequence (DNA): TGTGCCAGCAGCATCACAGCCCGACAGGGGGGGCGCACAGATACGCAGTATTTT. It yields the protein CASSITARQGGRTDTQYF.

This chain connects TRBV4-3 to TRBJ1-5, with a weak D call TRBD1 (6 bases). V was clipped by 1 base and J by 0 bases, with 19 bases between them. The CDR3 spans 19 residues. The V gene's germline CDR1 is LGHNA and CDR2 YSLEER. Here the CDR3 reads CASSQGFRQGTYSNQPQHF. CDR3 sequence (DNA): TGCGCCAGCAGCCAAGGCTTTCGGCAGGGGACATATAGCAATCAGCCCCAGCATTTT.

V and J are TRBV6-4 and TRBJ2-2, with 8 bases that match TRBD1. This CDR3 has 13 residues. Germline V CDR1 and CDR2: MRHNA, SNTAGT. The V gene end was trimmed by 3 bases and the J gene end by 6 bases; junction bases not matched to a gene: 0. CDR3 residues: CASSEGQAGELFF. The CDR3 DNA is TGTGCCAGCAGTGAGGGACAGGCCGGGGAGCTGTTTTTT.

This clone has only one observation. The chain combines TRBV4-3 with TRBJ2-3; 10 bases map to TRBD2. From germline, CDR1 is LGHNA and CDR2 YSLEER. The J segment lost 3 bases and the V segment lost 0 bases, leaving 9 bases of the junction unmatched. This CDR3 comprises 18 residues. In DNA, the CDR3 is TGCGCCAGCAGCCAAGATCCCATAGCGGGGGGAAGGACAGATACGCAGTATTTT. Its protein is CASSQDPIAGGRTDTQYF.

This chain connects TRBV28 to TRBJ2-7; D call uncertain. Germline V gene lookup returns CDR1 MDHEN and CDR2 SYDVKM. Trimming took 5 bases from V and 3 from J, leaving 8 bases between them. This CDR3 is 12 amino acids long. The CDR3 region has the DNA TGTGCCAGCAGTACGACTCTCTACGAGCAGTACGTC. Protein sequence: CASSTTLYEQYV.

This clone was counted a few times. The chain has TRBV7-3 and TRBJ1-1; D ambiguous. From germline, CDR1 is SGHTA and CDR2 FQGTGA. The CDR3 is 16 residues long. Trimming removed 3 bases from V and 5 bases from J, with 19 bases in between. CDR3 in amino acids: CASSLAGPGKGTEAFF. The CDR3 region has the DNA TGTGCCAGCAGCTTGGCCGGGCCGGGGAAGGGAACTGAAGCTTTCTTT.

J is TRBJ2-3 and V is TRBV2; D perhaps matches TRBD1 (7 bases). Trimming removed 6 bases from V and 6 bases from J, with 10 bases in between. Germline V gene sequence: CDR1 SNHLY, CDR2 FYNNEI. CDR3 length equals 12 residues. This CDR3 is CASRQGRDTQYF. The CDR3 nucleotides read TGTGCCAGCAGACAGGGGAGGGATACGCAGTATTTT.

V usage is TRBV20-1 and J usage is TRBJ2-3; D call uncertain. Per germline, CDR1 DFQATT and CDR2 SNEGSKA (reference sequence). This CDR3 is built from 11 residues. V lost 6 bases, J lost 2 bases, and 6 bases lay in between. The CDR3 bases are TGCAGTGCCCTATACACAGATACGCAGTATTTT. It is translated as CSALYTDTQYF.